These T cell receptor beta chains were read from a single sample in a study of memory CD4+ T cells and cytomegalovirus serostatus. Method: immunoSEQ multiplex PCR; TCRdb's copy keeps in-frame clones and lacks some. Counted here are under 55,000 clones, around four fifths occurring once; the ten biggest clones make up roughly 2%. Sequences were obtained from memory CD4+ T cells from blood. All receptors derive from an adult in good health and CMV-seropositive. Both conserved end residues are part of each CDR3. A D gene is named only where the DNA matches it firmly. Clone size is not always given. Where it is, it says once, few, many or a class for expanded clones.

V gene	D gene	J gene	clone size	CDR3 DNA	CDR3 protein
TRBV5-4	NA	TRBJ2-3	NA	TGTGCCAGCAGCTTGGGCGGCAGCACAGATACGCAGTATTTT	CASSLGGSTDTQYF
TRBV7-2	TRBD1	TRBJ2-7	few	TGTGCCAGCACGATAAGCGCCGGACAGGTCTACGAGCAGTACTTC	CASTISAGQVYEQYF
TRBV7-9	NA	TRBJ1-5	few	TGTGCCAGCAGCTTAGGGTCAGGGAATCAGCCCCAGCATTTT	CASSLGSGNQPQHF
TRBV5-1	NA	TRBJ2-1	NA	TGCGCCAGCAGCTTGTCGGACAGCAGCTCCTACAATGAGCAGTTCTTC	CASSLSDSSSYNEQFF
TRBV27	TRBD1	TRBJ1-4	NA	TGTGCCAGCAGGAAGACAGGGACCACTAATGAAAAACTGTTTTTT	CASRKTGTTNEKLFF
TRBV11-3	TRBD2	TRBJ2-1	NA	TGTGCCAGCAGCGTGAGGACGGGGGGGGCTGAGCAGTTCTTC	CASSVRTGGAEQFF
TRBV21-1	NA	TRBJ1-3	NA	TGTGCCAGCAACCCCGACCCGTACTCTGGAAACACCATATATTTT	CASNPDPYSGNTIYF
TRBV5-8	NA	TRBJ2-1	NA	TGTGCCAGCAGCGTAGCCCTCCGGGCGGGGATTATAGCTAATGAGCAGTTCTTC	CASSVALRAGIIANEQFF
TRBV19	NA	TRBJ2-3	NA	TGTGCCAGTAGTATAATGCCTAGCGCAGATACGCAGTATTTT	CASSIMPSADTQYF
TRBV4-2	NA	TRBJ2-7	NA	TGTGCCAGCAGCCAAGTCTTGGGCATTGCCTACGAGCAGTACTTC	CASSQVLGIAYEQYF
TRBV7-3	TRBD2	TRBJ2-7	NA	TGTGCCAGCAGCTTAATGAGCGGGAGTACCTACGAGCAGTACTTC	CASSLMSGSTYEQYF
TRBV6-1	NA	TRBJ1-1	NA	TGTGCCAGCAGTGAAGGAACGGGTGCCACTGAAGCTTTCTTT	CASSEGTGATEAFF
TRBV5-6	TRBD1	TRBJ1-5	once	TGTGCCAGCAGCGAACAGGGGGAGGTGAGCCAGCCCCAGCATTTT	CASSEQGEVSQPQHF
TRBV6-5	NA	TRBJ1-2	NA	TGTGCCAGCAGTTCTCCCCGGGACCGAGGGAACTATGGCTACACCTTC	CASSSPRDRGNYGYTF
TRBV6-4	TRBD2	TRBJ2-2	NA	TGTGCCAGCAGACTAGCGGGAGACACCGGGGAGCTGTTTTTT	CASRLAGDTGELFF
TRBV4-3	TRBD1	TRBJ1-2	NA	TGCGCCAGCAGCCCGGGGGCAGGGGGCGACTATGGCTACACCTTC	CASSPGAGGDYGYTF
TRBV9	TRBD1	TRBJ1-1	few	TGTGCCAGCAGCGTAATACCGACAGGGGCGATGGACACTGAAGCTTTCTTT	CASSVIPTGAMDTEAFF